Listed below are T cell receptor beta chains from one sample, sequenced in a study of response to subunit inactivated influenza vaccine. TCRdb re-called the RT-PCR reads through MiXCR, storing one row per CDR3 protein. This table holds 450,000 to 700,000 distinct CDR3 sequences, 14% found once. The sample here was PBMCs from blood, taken less than 13 days after vaccination. These receptors came from a man aged 50 to 59 who received an inactivated influenza vaccine. The CDR3 runs from the conserved cysteine through the conserved F or W. The D gene is left open where the match is weak. Clone sizes are given selectively: once, few, many, or a class where the clone is expanded.

TRBD1 TRBJ2-1 TRBV5-1 few CASSRGTGGIDEQFF TGCGCCAGCAGCCGCGGGACAGGGGGCATCGATGAGCAGTTCTTC
- TRBJ2-1 TRBV7-2 - CASKPTGRGNEQFF TGTGCCAGCAAACCAACGGGCAGGGGCAATGAGCAGTTCTTC
- TRBJ2-2 TRBV2 many CASKRLASTGELFF TGTGCCAGCAAGCGGCTAGCTAGCACCGGGGAGCTGTTTTTT
TRBD2 TRBJ2-2 TRBV20-1 - CSASRTSGIGGELFF TGCAGTGCTTCTCGGACTAGCGGGATTGGCGGGGAGCTGTTTTTT
- TRBJ2-2 TRBV20-1 - CSAAYQGYTGELFF TGCAGTGCTGCATATCAGGGATACACCGGGGAGCTGTTTTTT
TRBD2 TRBJ2-3 TRBV24-1 - CATSTSASTDTQYF TGTGCCACCAGTACTAGCGCGAGCACAGATACGCAGTATTTT
- TRBJ2-2 TRBV6-1 few CASFGQGENTGELFF TGTGCCAGCTTCGGGCAGGGAGAAAACACCGGGGAGCTGTTTTTT
- TRBJ2-2 TRBV5-1 - CAGSPQGLPRTGELFF TGCGCCGGCAGCCCCCAGGGACTGCCGCGCACCGGGGAGCTGTTTTTT
TRBD2 TRBJ2-5 TRBV5-5 - CASSWSGGQGETQYF TGTGCCAGCAGCTGGAGCGGGGGCCAGGGAGAGACCCAGTACTTC
- TRBJ2-5 TRBV2 - CASSDVREHNRLGLQETQYF TGTGCCAGCAGTGACGTTAGGGAGCATAACAGGCTGGGACTCCAAGAGACCCAGTACTTC
TRBD1 TRBJ2-1 TRBV20-1 - CSAVDRGDNEQFF TGCAGTGCTGTTGACAGGGGGGACAATGAGCAGTTCTTC
- TRBJ2-6 TRBV5-1 - CASSLATWANVLTF TGCGCCAGCAGCTTGGCGACGTGGGCCAACGTCCTGACTTTC
TRBD1 TRBJ2-3 TRBV27 few CASSLPKGQGVSAQYF TGTGCCAGCAGTTTACCTAAGGGACAGGGGGTTTCAGCGCAGTATTTT
TRBD2 TRBJ2-1 TRBV24-1 - CATSALSGGKDNEQFF TGTGCCACCAGTGCCCTTAGCGGGGGGAAAGACAATGAGCAGTTCTTC
- TRBJ2-5 TRBV20-1 once CSATPLTAETQYF TGCAGTGCCACACCACTAACGGCAGAGACCCAGTACTTC
- TRBJ2-7 TRBV10-2 - CASSERRVTRSSYEQYF TGCGCCAGCAGTGAGAGGAGAGTGACTAGGAGCTCCTACGAGCAGTACTTC
- TRBJ1-2 TRBV5-5 few CASSPDSTNYGYTF TGTGCCAGCAGCCCTGACAGTACTAACTATGGCTACACCTTC
- TRBJ1-2 TRBV10-3 few CAISESFWDTGTQYGYTF TGTGCCATCAGTGAGTCGTTTTGGGACACTGGGACGCAGTATGGCTACACCTTC
TRBD1 TRBJ2-5 TRBV7-2 - CASSRGQGRVTQYF TGTGCCAGCAGCCGGGGACAGGGTCGCGTGACCCAGTACTTC
TRBD2 TRBJ2-3 TRBV12-3/TRBV12-4 - CASRYGTIADTQYF TGTGCCAGCAGGTACGGGACTATCGCTGATACGCAGTATTTT
TRBD2 TRBJ2-5 TRBV6-1 - CASKGLAGNQETQYF TGTGCCAGCAAGGGACTAGCGGGGAACCAAGAGACCCAGTACTTC
- TRBJ2-5 TRBV12-3/TRBV12-4 few CASSFRPGTPRETQYF TGTGCCAGCAGTTTTAGACCCGGGACCCCCCGGGAGACCCAGTACTTC
- TRBJ2-7 TRBV5-6 - CASSLPGTREQYF TGTGCCAGCAGCTTGCCAGGGACGAGGGAGCAGTACTTC
- TRBJ2-7 TRBV6-5 - CASSYSIQPYEQYF TGTGCCAGCAGTTACTCGATACAGCCCTACGAGCAGTACTTC
- TRBJ2-6 TRBV20-1 few CSARVLTGANVLTF TGCAGTGCTAGAGTGTTAACTGGGGCCAACGTCCTGACTTTC
- TRBJ1-6 TRBV12-3/TRBV12-4 - CASSPTNRVGSPLHF TGTGCCAGCAGTCCTACGAACAGGGTCGGTTCACCCCTCCACTTT
- TRBJ2-5 TRBV28 few CASSPPGGGEETQYF TGTGCCAGCAGCCCACCCGGAGGGGGCGAAGAGACCCAGTACTTC
- TRBJ2-1 TRBV11-2 - CASSLDLLLYNEQFF TGTGCCAGCAGCTTAGATTTGCTACTGTACAATGAGCAGTTCTTC
- TRBJ1-5 TRBV20-1 - CSARRGPSNQPQHF TGCAGTGCTAGACGGGGTCCGAGCAATCAGCCCCAGCATTTT
- TRBJ2-1 TRBV29-1 - CSVEIAASWEQFF TGCAGCGTTGAAATAGCAGCTAGCTGGGAGCAGTTCTTC
- TRBJ1-3 TRBV28 few CASSFGSGNTIYF -
- TRBJ2-1 TRBV11-3 - CASSLGNRANNEQFF TGTGCCAGCAGCTTAGGTAACAGGGCTAACAATGAGCAGTTCTTC
- TRBJ1-1 TRBV7-9 - CASSLTDDEVFF TGTGCCAGCAGCTTGACAGACGATGAAGTTTTCTTT
- TRBJ1-4 TRBV6-1 - CASSDEKLFF TGTGCCAGCAGTGATGAAAAACTGTTTTTT
- TRBJ2-7 TRBV29-1 - CSVETGPNEQYF TGCAGCGTCGAGACAGGTCCCAACGAGCAGTACTTC
- TRBJ2-7 TRBV11-2 few CASSLRQPQFIFF TGTGCCAGCAGCTTACGCCAGCCCCAGTTTATCTTCTTC
- TRBJ2-1 TRBV6-2/TRBV6-3 - CASKSLADYNEQFF TGTGCCAGCAAAAGCTTAGCGGATTACAATGAGCAGTTCTTC
TRBD2 TRBJ2-1 TRBV9 - CASSDDKAGSSYNEQFF TGTGCCAGCAGCGATGATAAAGCGGGAAGCTCCTACAATGAGCAGTTCTTC
TRBD2 TRBJ2-1 TRBV6-2/TRBV6-3 few CASSYSDLGLASSEQFF TGTGCCAGCAGTTACTCGGATTTGGGACTAGCCTCGTCAGAGCAGTTCTTC
- TRBJ1-6 TRBV5-1 - CASSFQGQTNSPLHF TGCGCCAGCAGCTTCCAAGGACAGACAAATTCACCCCTCCACTTT
- TRBJ1-4 TRBV14 few CASSRRPGGEKLFF TGTGCCAGCAGCCGTCGGCCTGGTGGTGAAAAACTGTTTTTT
- TRBJ1-1 TRBV5-1 few CASSLAGPGGEAFF TGCGCCAGCAGCTTGGCAGGCCCGGGGGGTGAAGCTTTCTTT
TRBD2 TRBJ2-2 TRBV4-2 few CASSYPGGGRRTGELFF TGTGCCAGCAGCTACCCTGGCGGGGGAAGAAGGACCGGGGAGCTGTTTTTT
TRBD1 TRBJ2-7 TRBV5-1 few CASSLDGQGTNEQYF TGCGCCAGCAGCCTGGACGGACAGGGAACCAACGAGCAGTACTTC
TRBD1 TRBJ2-7 TRBV20-1 few CSAMGQATYEQYF TGCAGTGCAATGGGACAGGCCACCTACGAGCAGTACTTC
- TRBJ2-3 TRBV11-2 few CASSLTLALSGSSTDTQYF TGTGCCAGCAGCTTAACCCTTGCGCTGTCAGGGTCAAGTACAGATACGCAGTATTTT
- TRBJ2-5 TRBV30 - CAAQKGRETQYF TGTGCCGCCCAAAAAGGAAGAGAGACCCAGTACTTC
- TRBJ1-6 TRBV3-1 many CASSNRQNSPLHF TGTGCCAGCAGCAACCGACAGAATTCACCCCTCCACTTT
TRBD1 TRBJ1-5 TRBV20-1 few CSASTGPWEPQHF TGCAGTGCTTCGACAGGGCCCTGGGAGCCCCAGCATTTT
- TRBJ2-3 TRBV7-8 few CASSPQRITDTQYF TGTGCCAGCAGCCCACAGAGAATCACAGATACGCAGTATTTT
- TRBJ2-7 TRBV11-1 few CASSSWKQGTREDPYEQYF TGTGCCAGCAGTTCCTGGAAACAGGGAACGAGGGAGGATCCCTACGAGCAGTACTTC